The 24 T cell receptor beta chains below all came from one sample that was sequenced in a study of identifying expanded T cells in peripheral blood. The data were produced by immunoSEQ multiplex PCR, yet TCRdb's version contains in-frame clones alone and is incomplete. The sample includes about 83,000 clones, around nine tenths seen only once; the top ten take approximately 3%. The sequenced sample consisted of blood. These TCRs come from a person aged 18 to 70 in good health.

The chain recombines TRBV10-3 with TRBJ2-7, with 15 nucleotides matching TRBD2. The ends lost 4 bases at V and 9 bases at J; junction bases unmatched: 4. Germline V gene sequence: CDR1 ENHRY, CDR2 SYGVKD. The CDR3 runs to 14 residues. The CDR3 DNA is TGTGCCATCAGTGGAGGGACTAGCGGGAGGTGGCAGTACTTC. Translated: CAISGGTSGRWQYF.

The J gene is TRBJ2-5, the V gene TRBV5-8; D might be TRBD1 (6 bases). Germline assignment: CDR1 SGHTS and CDR2 YDEGEE. The V and J ends lost 4 bases and 3 bases respectively, with 10 bases between them. The CDR3 extends over 13 amino acids. CDR3 amino acids: CASSRTAKETQYF. The CDR3 coding sequence is TGTGCCAGCAGCCGGACAGCCAAAGAGACCCAGTACTTC.

The CDR3 loop reads CASSPSGGPSYEQYF. CDR3 nucleotide sequence: TGTGCCAGCAGCCCGTCGGGCGGGCCGTCCTACGAGCAGTACTTC. This chain uses TRBV7-2 with TRBJ2-7, with D tentatively TRBD2 (5 bases). The CDR3 covers 15 residues. Germline values: CDR1 SGHTA, CDR2 FQGNSA. The V and J ends lost 5 bases and 1 base respectively, with 15 bases between them. Variable domain in full (rest from reference TRBV7-2 and TRBJ2-7): GAGVSQSPSNKVTEKGKDVELRCDPISGHTALYWYRQSLGQGLEFLIYFQGNSAPDKSGLPSDRFSAERTGGSVSTLTIQRTQQEDSAVYLCASSPSGGPSYEQYFGPGTRLTVT.

V is TRBV7-2 and J is TRBJ1-1, with 7 bases that match TRBD1. V lost 2 bases, J lost 6 bases, and 6 bases stayed unmatched. From germline, CDR1 is SGHTA and CDR2 FQGNSA. The CDR3 contains 14 residues. Written as DNA, the CDR3 is TGTGCCAGCAGCTTACCAGGGGGATTTTCTGAAGCTTTCTTT. This gives the protein CASSLPGGFSEAFF.

This chain links TRBV21-1 with TRBJ2-2; the table names TRBD2, a call not compared with the DNA. TRBV21-1 is an annotated pseudogene. The CDR3 covers 15 residues. The CDR3 reads CASLGGGQNTGELFF. Written as DNA, the CDR3 is TGTGCCAGCCTGGGCGGGGGGCAGAACACCGGGGAGCTGTTTTTT.

V gene TRBV6-1 combines with J gene TRBJ1-1, with D possibly being TRBD1 (5 bases). This CDR3 contains 13 residues. The V gene lost 6 bases and the J gene lost 3 bases, with 11 bases spanning the gap. Germline-derived CDR1 and CDR2 are MNHNS and SASEGT. CDR3 coding DNA: TGTGCCAGCAGACCTGGGACGTACACTGAAGCTTTCTTT. This gives the protein CASRPGTYTEAFF.

This clone was seen just once. This rearrangement joins TRBV5-1 to TRBJ2-3, with TRBD2 matching over 7 bases. V lost 1 base to trimming and J lost 0 bases; unmatched junction nucleotides: 5. Germline CDR1 and CDR2: SGHRS and YFSETQ. The CDR3 length is 16 residues. The CDR3 is CASSLPREASTDTQYF. In nucleotides, the CDR3 is TGCGCCAGCAGCTTGCCACGGGAGGCTAGCACAGATACGCAGTATTTT.

The rearrangement uses TRBV19 and TRBJ1-1; no clear D. V lost 4 bases, J lost 1 base, and 7 bases lay in between. This CDR3 comprises 13 residues. Germline V gene data show CDR1 as LNHDA and CDR2 as SQIVND (reference sequence). Here the CDR3 DNA reads TGTGCCAGTAGTAGCGGACGGAACACTGAAGCTTTCTTT. This sequence encodes CASSSGRNTEAFF.

The chain carries TRBV7-2 and TRBJ2-7; the D gene is possibly TRBD2 (6 bases). The V end was cut by 2 bases, the J end by 0 bases, with 11 bases between. The CDR3 runs to 15 residues. Germline loops: CDR1 SGHTA, CDR2 FQGNSA. CDR3 nucleotide sequence: TGTGCCAGCAGCTTATCTGGCGGGAACTCCTACGAGCAGTACTTC. Translation gives CASSLSGGNSYEQYF.

The genes are TRBV6-5 and TRBJ2-7, with 8 nucleotides matching TRBD2. Looked up from germline, CDR1 is MNHEY and CDR2 is SVGAGI. The V and J ends lost 2 bases and 7 bases, in that order; junction bases with no gene match: 13. The CDR3 has 16 amino acids. CDR3 sequence reads: CASSYDAGGRVREQYF. CDR3 in DNA: TGTGCCAGCAGTTACGATGCGGGAGGTCGGGTGAGGGAGCAGTACTTC.

This chain links TRBV2 with TRBJ1-2, with 8 bases that match TRBD1. Germline trimming cut 6 bases from V and 4 bases from J; bases unmatched to any gene: 10. The CDR3 sequence is 15 residues long. In germline, CDR1 is SNHLY, CDR2 FYNNEI. The CDR3: CASSATWTGTYGYTF. CDR3 DNA: TGTGCCAGCAGCGCCACGTGGACAGGGACCTATGGCTACACCTTC. Full variable domain (remainder filled in from reference TRBV2 and TRBJ1-2): EPEVTQTPSHQVTQMGQEVILRCVPISNHLYFYWYRQILGQKVEFLVSFYNNEISEKSEIFDDQFSVERPDGSNFTLKIRSTKLEDSAMYFCASSATWTGTYGYTFGSGTRLTVV.

The V gene is TRBV6-6, the J gene TRBJ1-1; D not certain. There are 13 residues in the CDR3. Germline V gives CDR1 MNHNY, CDR2 SVGAGI (reference sequence). V lost 5 bases and J 5 bases, leaving 12 bases between the germline ends. The CDR3 region has the DNA TGTGCCAGCAGTCTTCGCCAAGAGACTGAAGCTTTCTTT. Residues: CASSLRQETEAFF.

This chain joins TRBV9 and TRBJ2-2; D unresolved. Germline V gene data show CDR1 as SGDLS and CDR2 as YYNGEE. This CDR3 spans 13 amino acids. V was clipped by 5 bases and J by 2 bases, with 7 bases between them. The CDR3 reads CASRFHNTGELFF. DNA for the CDR3: TGTGCCAGCAGGTTTCATAACACCGGGGAGCTGTTTTTT.

This chain uses TRBV5-1 with TRBJ2-2; 8 bases are a match to TRBD2. The V gene's germline CDR1 is SGHRS and CDR2 YFSETQ. The trim removed 1 base at V and 0 bases at J, leaving 2 bases unmatched. The CDR3 covers 16 residues. CDR3 in amino acids: CASSLMRGANTGELFF. The CDR3, as DNA: TGCGCCAGCAGCTTGATGCGGGGGGCGAACACCGGGGAGCTGTTTTTT. Using reference TRBV5-1 and TRBJ2-2 for the parts outside the CDR3, the full variable domain is KAGVTQTPRYLIKTRGQQVTLSCSPISGHRSVSWYQQTPGQGLQFLFEYFSETQRNKGNFPGRFSGRQFSNSRSEMNVSTLELGDSALYLCASSLMRGANTGELFFGEGSRLTVL.

This chain links TRBV2 with TRBJ2-7; TRBD1 is a possible D gene (6 bases). V lost 6 bases to trimming and J lost 3 bases, with 6 bases between them. CDR1 SNHLY and CDR2 FYNNEI come from the germline V gene. CDR3 length: 11 residues. This CDR3 is CASRQGYEQYF. In nucleotides, the CDR3 is TGTGCCAGCAGACAGGGCTACGAGCAGTACTTC.

This chain joins TRBV5-4 and TRBJ2-7, with D maybe TRBD2 (5 bases). The CDR3 loop spans 12 amino acids. In germline, CDR1 is SGHNT, CDR2 YYREEE (reference sequence). V lost 5 bases, J lost 4 bases, and 10 bases lay in between. CDR3 DNA: TGTGCCAGCAGTGAGGGTCTGTACGAGCAGTACTTC. It translates to CASSEGLYEQYF.

The rearrangement links TRBV14 to TRBJ2-1, with 9 positions matching TRBD2. The CDR3 has 20 amino acids. V lost 4 bases, J lost 6 bases, and 22 bases stayed unmatched. Germline CDR1 SGHDN, CDR2 FVKESK. CDR3 in amino acids: CASSPQRRGGLRPNVNEQFF. The CDR3 DNA sequence: TGTGCCAGCAGCCCCCAGAGGCGGGGGGGCCTTCGTCCTAACGTCAATGAGCAGTTCTTC.

The chain carries TRBV11-2 and TRBJ1-6; TRBD1 might be the D (5 bases). Trimming stripped 0 bases from V and 9 bases from J, with 21 bases between. This CDR3 is built from 18 residues. Germline assignment: CDR1 SGHAT and CDR2 FQNNGV. The CDR3 reads CASSLEEYGGLGGSPLHF. As DNA, the CDR3 is TGTGCCAGCAGCTTAGAAGAGTACGGGGGATTGGGTGGTTCACCCCTCCACTTT.

V usage is TRBV5-4 and J usage is TRBJ2-3; 12 bases agree with TRBD1. Germline V gene sequence: CDR1 SGHNT, CDR2 YYREEE (reference sequence). V was pared by 4 bases and J by 4 bases, with 7 bases of the junction left unmatched. The CDR3 extends over 16 amino acids. CDR3 coding DNA: TGTGCCAGCAGCCGCAAGGGACAGGGGGCCCCAGATACGCAGTATTTT. Its translation is CASSRKGQGAPDTQYF.

The chain combines TRBV9 with TRBJ2-7; 7 nucleotides line up with TRBD2. The CDR3 loop spans 15 amino acids. The germline CDR1 and CDR2 sequences are SGDLS and YYNGEE. Trimming at V came to 3 bases and at J to 1 base, leaving 7 bases not matched to a gene. Here the CDR3 DNA reads TGTGCCAGCAGCGGCGGGGCGGGAGTATCCTACGAGCAGTACTTC. It is translated as CASSGGAGVSYEQYF.

This clone was found once. The chain joins TRBV5-1 to TRBJ2-1; 12 bases align to TRBD2. The CDR3 covers 15 residues. CDR1 and CDR2 from the germline V gene are SGHRS and YFSETQ. The ends lost 3 bases at V and 8 bases at J; junction bases unmatched: 6. The CDR3 nucleotides read TGCGCCAGCAGCTCGGTGACTAGCGGGAGTTATGAGCAGTTCTTC. The encoded protein is CASSSVTSGSYEQFF.

This clone was seen once. The chain uses TRBV10-3 and TRBJ1-1, with D maybe TRBD1 (6 bases). The CDR3 is 14 residues long. From germline, CDR1 is ENHRY and CDR2 SYGVKD. Trimming took off 2 bases at V and 9 bases at J, with 16 bases between the two ends. The CDR3 nucleotides are TGTGCCATCAGTGAGCCTTTGGGGGCGGGACAAGCTTTCTTT. Amino acid sequence: CAISEPLGAGQAFF.

The V gene is TRBV19, the J gene TRBJ1-2; a possible D gene is TRBD1 (6 bases). Trimming took off 6 bases at V and 8 bases at J, with 13 bases between the two ends. The CDR3 contains 12 residues. Germline V lookup: CDR1 LNHDA, CDR2 SQIVND (reference sequence). CDR3 region: CASSQPGGGYTF. In DNA form, the CDR3 reads TGTGCCAGTAGCCAGCCGGGGGGCGGCTACACCTTC. The full variable domain, with the rest looked up from reference TRBV19 and TRBJ1-2, is DGGITQSPKYLFRKEGQNVTLSCEQNLNHDAMYWYRQDPGQGLRLIYYSQIVNDFQKGDIAEGYSVSREKKESFPLTVTSAQKNPTAFYLCASSQPGGGYTFGSGTRLTVV.

The chain has TRBV6-6 and TRBJ2-1, with D hard to call. CDR3 length: 12 amino acids. The germline V gene has CDR1 MNHNY and CDR2 SVGAGI (reference sequence). V lost 5 bases, J lost 10 bases, and 12 bases lay in between. Written as DNA, the CDR3 is TGTGCCAGCAGTCCCCATCCCGGCGAGCAGTTCTTC. Protein sequence: CASSPHPGEQFF.